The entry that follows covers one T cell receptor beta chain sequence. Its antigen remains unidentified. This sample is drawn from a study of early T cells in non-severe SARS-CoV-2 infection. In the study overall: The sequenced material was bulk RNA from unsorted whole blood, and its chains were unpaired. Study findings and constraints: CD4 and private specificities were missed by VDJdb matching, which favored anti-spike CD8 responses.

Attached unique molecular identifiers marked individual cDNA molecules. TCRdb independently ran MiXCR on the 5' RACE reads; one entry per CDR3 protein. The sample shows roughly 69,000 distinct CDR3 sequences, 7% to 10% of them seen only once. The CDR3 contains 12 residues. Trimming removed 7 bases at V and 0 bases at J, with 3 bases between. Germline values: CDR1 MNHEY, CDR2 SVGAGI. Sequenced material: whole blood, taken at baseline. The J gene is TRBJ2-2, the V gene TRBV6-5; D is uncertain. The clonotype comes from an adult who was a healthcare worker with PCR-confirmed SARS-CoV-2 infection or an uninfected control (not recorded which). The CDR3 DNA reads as TGTGCCAGCACGACGAACACCGGGGAGCTGTTTTTT. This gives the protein CASTTNTGELFF.